This is a list of T cell receptor beta chains from one sample in a study of beta chain features in type 1 diabetes. Some clones are missing from TCRdb's copy, which holds only in-frame ones; the method was immunoSEQ multiplex PCR. The sample shows approximately 160,000 clones, just over 9% of them seen only once. The sequencing input was central memory CD4+ T cells from blood. These receptors all stem from a woman between 18 and 29 years old in good health. Each CDR3 is given with its conserved first and last residue. The order of the fields is J gene, clone size, D gene, V gene, CDR3 length, CDR3 protein, CDR3 DNA. The D gene is left open where the match is weak. Clone size is shown for a subset of rows, as once, few, many or a class of expanded clone.

J gene: TRBJ2-1; clone size: NA; D gene: NA; V gene: TRBV20-1; CDR3 length: 11; CDR3 protein: CSAPRWNEQFF; CDR3 DNA: TGCAGTGCTCCCAGGTGGAATGAGCAGTTCTTC
J gene: TRBJ1-1; clone size: NA; D gene: NA; V gene: TRBV30; CDR3 length: 12; CDR3 protein: CACPLGNTEAFF; CDR3 DNA: TGTGCCTGCCCCCTCGGGAACACTGAAGCTTTCTTT
J gene: TRBJ2-7; clone size: few; D gene: TRBD1; V gene: TRBV5-1; CDR3 length: 15; CDR3 protein: CASSPGGTGTYEQYF; CDR3 DNA: TGCGCCAGCAGCCCTGGGGGGACAGGGACCTACGAGCAGTACTTC
J gene: TRBJ2-6; clone size: NA; D gene: NA; V gene: TRBV7-9; CDR3 length: 14; CDR3 protein: CASSLILGANVLTF; CDR3 DNA: TGTGCCAGCAGCTTAATCCTCGGGGCCAACGTCCTGACTTTC
J gene: TRBJ2-3; clone size: NA; D gene: TRBD1; V gene: TRBV5-1; CDR3 length: 16; CDR3 protein: CASSLMTGGAADTQYF; CDR3 DNA: TGCGCCAGCAGCTTGATGACAGGGGGCGCGGCGGATACGCAGTATTTT
J gene: TRBJ2-7; clone size: many; D gene: NA; V gene: TRBV2; CDR3 length: 12; CDR3 protein: CASPPGPYEQYF; CDR3 DNA: TGTGCCAGCCCCCCAGGCCCCTACGAGCAGTACTTC
J gene: TRBJ1-1; clone size: few; D gene: TRBD1; V gene: TRBV7-9; CDR3 length: 14; CDR3 protein: CASSPGQKNTEAFF; CDR3 DNA: TGTGCCAGCAGCCCGGGACAGAAGAACACTGAAGCTTTCTTT
J gene: TRBJ2-7; clone size: many; D gene: NA; V gene: TRBV5-1; CDR3 length: 14; CDR3 protein: CASRERTAASEQYF; CDR3 DNA: TGCGCCAGCCGTGAAAGGACAGCAGCCTCCGAGCAGTACTTC
J gene: TRBJ2-2; clone size: NA; D gene: TRBD2; V gene: TRBV7-9; CDR3 length: 16; CDR3 protein: CASSPAGTTNTGELFF; CDR3 DNA: TGTGCCAGCAGCCCCGCCGGGACTACGAACACCGGGGAGCTGTTTTTT
J gene: TRBJ2-7; clone size: few; D gene: NA; V gene: TRBV7-8; CDR3 length: 14; CDR3 protein: CASSPRTAAYEQYF; CDR3 DNA: TGTGCCAGCAGCCCACGGACAGCCGCCTACGAGCAGTACTTC
J gene: TRBJ2-3; clone size: many; D gene: NA; V gene: TRBV11-2; CDR3 length: 15; CDR3 protein: CASSLEGVWTDTQYF; CDR3 DNA: TGTGCCAGCAGCTTAGAAGGGGTTTGGACAGATACGCAGTATTTT
J gene: TRBJ2-4; clone size: NA; D gene: NA; V gene: TRBV19; CDR3 length: 12; CDR3 protein: CASRTEKNIQYF; CDR3 DNA: TGTGCCAGTAGGACGGAGAAAAACATTCAGTACTTC
J gene: TRBJ1-2; clone size: NA; D gene: TRBD1; V gene: TRBV5-4; CDR3 length: 13; CDR3 protein: CASSPRQGDGYTF; CDR3 DNA: TGTGCCAGCAGCCCCCGACAGGGGGATGGCTACACCTTC
J gene: TRBJ1-1; clone size: few; D gene: TRBD1; V gene: TRBV18; CDR3 length: 14; CDR3 protein: CASSAGTGITEAFF; CDR3 DNA: TGTGCCAGCTCCGCCGGGACAGGGATTACTGAAGCTTTCTTT
J gene: TRBJ1-1; clone size: NA; D gene: NA; V gene: TRBV6-1; CDR3 length: 15; CDR3 protein: CASSDWAIGNTEAFF; CDR3 DNA: TGTGCCAGCAGTGATTGGGCCATCGGGAACACTGAAGCTTTCTTT
J gene: TRBJ1-2; clone size: NA; D gene: TRBD1; V gene: TRBV6-5; CDR3 length: 12; CDR3 protein: CASSPDRAGYTF; CDR3 DNA: TGTGCCAGCAGTCCAGACAGGGCTGGCTACACCTTC
J gene: TRBJ2-4; clone size: NA; D gene: NA; V gene: TRBV6-1; CDR3 length: 18; CDR3 protein: CASSARRFGDSAKNIQYF; CDR3 DNA: TGTGCCAGCAGTGCCCGAAGGTTTGGAGACTCAGCCAAAAACATTCAGTACTTC
J gene: TRBJ1-2; clone size: NA; D gene: NA; V gene: TRBV4-1; CDR3 length: 15; CDR3 protein: CASSQGGGTNYGYTF; CDR3 DNA: TGCGCCAGCAGCCAAGGGGGAGGAACGAACTATGGCTACACCTTC
J gene: TRBJ2-7; clone size: few; D gene: NA; V gene: TRBV7-2; CDR3 length: 15; CDR3 protein: CASSFLGGYGYEQYF; CDR3 DNA: TGTGCCAGCAGCTTTCTAGGGGGTTATGGGTACGAGCAGTACTTC
J gene: TRBJ2-5; clone size: NA; D gene: TRBD2; V gene: TRBV27; CDR3 length: 15; CDR3 protein: CASSSLSSGRETQYF; CDR3 DNA: TGTGCCAGCAGTTCCCTCTCTAGCGGTCGGGAGACCCAGTACTTC
J gene: TRBJ2-6; clone size: few; D gene: NA; V gene: TRBV6-5; CDR3 length: 16; CDR3 protein: CASSYNYLSGANVLTF; CDR3 DNA: TGTGCCAGCAGTTACAACTACCTCTCTGGGGCCAACGTCCTGACTTTC
J gene: TRBJ1-6; clone size: few; D gene: TRBD1; V gene: TRBV30; CDR3 length: 15; CDR3 protein: CAWSSGTGKNSPLHF; CDR3 DNA: TGTGCCTGGAGTTCAGGGACAGGGAAGAATTCACCCCTCCACTTT
J gene: TRBJ2-7; clone size: NA; D gene: TRBD2; V gene: TRBV6-5; CDR3 length: 14; CDR3 protein: CASSYSLAGYEQYF; CDR3 DNA: TGTGCCAGCAGTTACTCTTTAGCGGGGTACGAGCAGTACTTC
J gene: TRBJ2-5; clone size: many; D gene: NA; V gene: TRBV11-1; CDR3 length: 12; CDR3 protein: CASSAGRETQYF; CDR3 DNA: TGTGCCAGCAGCGCGGGACGGGAGACCCAGTACTTC
J gene: TRBJ2-1; clone size: few; D gene: NA; V gene: TRBV4-3; CDR3 length: 16; CDR3 protein: CASSQEAGNSYNEQFF; CDR3 DNA: TGCGCCAGCAGCCAAGAGGCGGGGAACTCCTACAATGAGCAGTTCTTC
J gene: TRBJ1-1; clone size: NA; D gene: NA; V gene: TRBV5-1; CDR3 length: 15; CDR3 protein: CASSPLGIMNTEAFF; CDR3 DNA: TGCGCCAGCAGCCCGCTTGGCATTATGAACACTGAAGCTTTCTTT
J gene: TRBJ2-6; clone size: NA; D gene: NA; V gene: TRBV9; CDR3 length: 15; CDR3 protein: CASSVRQDGANVLTF; CDR3 DNA: TGTGCCAGCAGCGTTAGACAGGACGGGGCCAACGTCCTGACTTTC
J gene: TRBJ2-7; clone size: few; D gene: TRBD2; V gene: TRBV11-3; CDR3 length: 15; CDR3 protein: CASSLASGGPYEQYF; CDR3 DNA: TGTGCCAGCAGCTTAGCCTCGGGGGGGCCCTACGAGCAGTACTTC
J gene: TRBJ2-1; clone size: few; D gene: TRBD1; V gene: TRBV7-9; CDR3 length: 15; CDR3 protein: CASSERGRAGNEQFF; CDR3 DNA: TGTGCCAGCAGCGAGAGGGGGCGAGCTGGGAATGAGCAGTTCTTC
J gene: TRBJ1-2; clone size: NA; D gene: NA; V gene: TRBV6-6; CDR3 length: 16; CDR3 protein: CASRGGAEHQGYGYTF; CDR3 DNA: TGTGCCAGCAGGGGGGGGGCAGAACATCAGGGCTATGGCTACACCTTC
J gene: TRBJ2-3; clone size: few; D gene: NA; V gene: TRBV20-1; CDR3 length: 10; CDR3 protein: CSGGTDTQYF; CDR3 DNA: TGCAGCGGGGGCACAGATACGCAGTATTTT
J gene: TRBJ2-7; clone size: few; D gene: NA; V gene: TRBV7-2; CDR3 length: 13; CDR3 protein: CASSSGPGGEQYF; CDR3 DNA: TGTGCCAGCAGCTCCGGGCCCGGGGGCGAGCAGTACTTC
J gene: TRBJ2-7; clone size: NA; D gene: NA; V gene: TRBV30; CDR3 length: 15; CDR3 protein: CAWSFRGRDSYEQYF; CDR3 DNA: TGTGCCTGGAGTTTTCGCGGCAGGGACTCCTACGAGCAGTACTTC
J gene: TRBJ2-3; clone size: few; D gene: TRBD2; V gene: TRBV13; CDR3 length: 15; CDR3 protein: CASSLVLAGADTQYF; CDR3 DNA: TGTGCCAGCAGCTTAGTTCTAGCGGGAGCAGATACGCAGTATTTT
J gene: TRBJ2-3; clone size: few; D gene: NA; V gene: TRBV7-9; CDR3 length: 14; CDR3 protein: CASSQSGWGDTQYF; CDR3 DNA: TGTGCCAGCAGCCAGAGCGGGTGGGGAGATACGCAGTATTTT
J gene: TRBJ1-1; clone size: NA; D gene: NA; V gene: TRBV5-1; CDR3 length: 16; CDR3 protein: CASSLESGEKNTEAFF; CDR3 DNA: TGCGCCAGCAGCTTGGAGTCGGGGGAGAAGAACACTGAAGCTTTCTTT